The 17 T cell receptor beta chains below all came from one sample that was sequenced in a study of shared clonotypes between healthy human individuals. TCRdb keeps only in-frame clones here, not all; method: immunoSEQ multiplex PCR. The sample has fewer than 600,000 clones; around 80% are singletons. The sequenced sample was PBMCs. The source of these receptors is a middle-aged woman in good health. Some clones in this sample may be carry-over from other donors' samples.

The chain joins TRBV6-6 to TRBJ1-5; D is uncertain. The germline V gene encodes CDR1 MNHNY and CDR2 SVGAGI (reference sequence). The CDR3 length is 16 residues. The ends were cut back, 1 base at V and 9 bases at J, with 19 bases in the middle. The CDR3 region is CASSYYHGDDQTPQHF. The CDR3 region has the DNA TGTGCCAGCAGTTACTACCACGGGGATGATCAAACGCCCCAGCATTTT.

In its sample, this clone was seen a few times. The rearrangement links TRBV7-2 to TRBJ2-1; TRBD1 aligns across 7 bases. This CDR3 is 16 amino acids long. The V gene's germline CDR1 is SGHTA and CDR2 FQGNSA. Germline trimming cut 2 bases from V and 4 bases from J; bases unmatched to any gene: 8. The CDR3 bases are TGTGCCAGCAGCTTATCCGGACAGGCCGAATACAATGAGCAGTTCTTC. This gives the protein CASSLSGQAEYNEQFF.

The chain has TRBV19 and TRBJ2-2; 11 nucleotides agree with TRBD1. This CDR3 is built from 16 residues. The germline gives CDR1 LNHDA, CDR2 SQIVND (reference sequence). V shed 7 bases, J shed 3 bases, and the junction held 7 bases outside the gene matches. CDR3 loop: CASKTPGQGDTGELFF. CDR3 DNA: TGTGCCAGTAAGACCCCGGGACAGGGGGACACCGGGGAGCTGTTTTTT.

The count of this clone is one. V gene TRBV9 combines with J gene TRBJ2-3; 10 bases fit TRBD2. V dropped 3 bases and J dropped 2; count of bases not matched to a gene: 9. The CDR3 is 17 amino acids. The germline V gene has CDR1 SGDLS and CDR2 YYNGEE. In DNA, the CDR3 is TGTGCCAGCAGCGCCATCTGGACTAGCGGATCCACAGATACGCAGTATTTT. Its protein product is CASSAIWTSGSTDTQYF.

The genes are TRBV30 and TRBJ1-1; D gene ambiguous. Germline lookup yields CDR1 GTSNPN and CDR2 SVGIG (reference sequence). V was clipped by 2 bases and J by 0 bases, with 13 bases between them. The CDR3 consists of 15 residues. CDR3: CAWSRLGGLNTEAFF. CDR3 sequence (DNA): TGTGCCTGGAGTCGACTGGGCGGATTGAACACTGAAGCTTTCTTT. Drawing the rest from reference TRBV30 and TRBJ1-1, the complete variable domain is SQTIHQWPATLVQPVGSPLSLECTVEGTSNPNLYWYRQAAGRGLQLLFYSVGIGQISSEVPQNLSASRPQDRQFILSSKKLLLSDSGFYLCAWSRLGGLNTEAFFGQGTRLTVV.

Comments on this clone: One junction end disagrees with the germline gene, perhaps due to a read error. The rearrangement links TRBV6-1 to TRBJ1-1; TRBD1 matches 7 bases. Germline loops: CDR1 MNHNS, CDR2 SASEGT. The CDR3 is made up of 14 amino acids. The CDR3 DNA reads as TGTGCCAGCAGAGGTACAGGGGAGAACTCTGAAGCTTTCTTT. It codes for CASRGTGENSEAFF.

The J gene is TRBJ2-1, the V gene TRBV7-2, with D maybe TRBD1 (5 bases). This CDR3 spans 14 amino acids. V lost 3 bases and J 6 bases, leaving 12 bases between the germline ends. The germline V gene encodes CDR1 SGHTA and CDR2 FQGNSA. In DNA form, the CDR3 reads TGTGCCAGCAGCTTGCACAGGTTGGGCAATGAGCAGTTCTTC. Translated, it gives CASSLHRLGNEQFF. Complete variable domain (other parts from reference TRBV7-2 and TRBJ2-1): GAGVSQSPSNKVTEKGKDVELRCDPISGHTALYWYRQSLGQGLEFLIYFQGNSAPDKSGLPSDRFSAERTGGSVSTLTIQRTQQEDSAVYLCASSLHRLGNEQFFGPGTRLTVL.

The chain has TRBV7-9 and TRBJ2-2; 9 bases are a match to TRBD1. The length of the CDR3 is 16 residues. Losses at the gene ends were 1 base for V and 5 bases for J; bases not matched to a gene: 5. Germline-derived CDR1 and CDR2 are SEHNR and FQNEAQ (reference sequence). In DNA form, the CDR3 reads TGTGCCAGCAGCTTAGTAAGGACAGGGGATACCGGGGAGCTGTTTTTT. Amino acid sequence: CASSLVRTGDTGELFF.

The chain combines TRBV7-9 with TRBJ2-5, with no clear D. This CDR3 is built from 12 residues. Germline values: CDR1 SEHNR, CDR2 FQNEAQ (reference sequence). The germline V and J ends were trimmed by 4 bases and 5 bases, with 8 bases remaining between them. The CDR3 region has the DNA TGTGCCAGCAGCTGGACCTCCGAGACCCAGTACTTC. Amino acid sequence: CASSWTSETQYF.

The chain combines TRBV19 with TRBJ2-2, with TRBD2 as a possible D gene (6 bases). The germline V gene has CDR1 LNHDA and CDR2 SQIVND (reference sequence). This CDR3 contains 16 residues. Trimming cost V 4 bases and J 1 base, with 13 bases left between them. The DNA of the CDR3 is TGTGCCAGTAGTACGCGGGGCATTTTGAACACCGGGGAGCTGTTTTTT. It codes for CASSTRGILNTGELFF.

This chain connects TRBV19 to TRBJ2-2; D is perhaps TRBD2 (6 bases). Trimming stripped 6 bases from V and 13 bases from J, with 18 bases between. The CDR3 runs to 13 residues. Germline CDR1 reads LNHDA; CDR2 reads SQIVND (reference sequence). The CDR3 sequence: CASSTQEGLALFF. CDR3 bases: TGTGCCAGTAGCACCCAGGAGGGCCTCGCGCTGTTTTTT.

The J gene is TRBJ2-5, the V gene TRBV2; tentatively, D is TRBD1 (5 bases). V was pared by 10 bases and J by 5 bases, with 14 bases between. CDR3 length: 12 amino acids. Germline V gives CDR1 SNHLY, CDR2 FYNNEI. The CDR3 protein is CATTGLGETQYF. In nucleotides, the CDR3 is TGTGCCACCACAGGTCTGGGGGAGACCCAGTACTTC.

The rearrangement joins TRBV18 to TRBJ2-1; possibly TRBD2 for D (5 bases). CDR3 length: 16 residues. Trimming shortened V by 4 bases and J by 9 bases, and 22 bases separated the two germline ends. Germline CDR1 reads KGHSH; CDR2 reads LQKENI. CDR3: CASSQNPSSLGVEQFF. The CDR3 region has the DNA TGTGCCAGCTCACAGAATCCTAGCTCTCTCGGAGTTGAGCAGTTCTTC. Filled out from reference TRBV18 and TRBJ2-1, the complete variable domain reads NAGVMQNPRHLVRRRGQEARLRCSPMKGHSHVYWYRQLPEEGLKFMVYLQKENIIDESGMPKERFSAEFPKEGPSILRIQQVVRGDSAAYFCASSQNPSSLGVEQFFGPGTRLTVL.

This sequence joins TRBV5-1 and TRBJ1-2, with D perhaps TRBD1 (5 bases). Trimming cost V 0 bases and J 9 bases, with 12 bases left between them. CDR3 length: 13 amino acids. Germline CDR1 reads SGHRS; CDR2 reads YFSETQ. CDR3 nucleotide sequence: TGCGCCAGCAGCTTGGCAGGGTCCGGTCGCTACACCTTC. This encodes CASSLAGSGRYTF.

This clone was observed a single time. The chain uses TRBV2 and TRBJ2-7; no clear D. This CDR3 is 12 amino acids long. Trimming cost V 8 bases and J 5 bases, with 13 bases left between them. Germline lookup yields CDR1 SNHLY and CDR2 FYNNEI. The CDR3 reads CASSYTTHEQYF. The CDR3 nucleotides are TGTGCCAGCTCTTACACAACCCACGAGCAGTACTTC.

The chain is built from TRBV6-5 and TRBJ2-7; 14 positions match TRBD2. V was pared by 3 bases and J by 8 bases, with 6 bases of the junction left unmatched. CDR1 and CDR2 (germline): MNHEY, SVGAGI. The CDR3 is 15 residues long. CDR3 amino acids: CASSYYGLAGGQQYF. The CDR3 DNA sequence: TGTGCCAGCAGTTATTACGGACTAGCGGGAGGCCAGCAGTACTTC.

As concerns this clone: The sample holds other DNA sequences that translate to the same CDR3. CDR3 amino acids: CASSLRDGDYEQYF. The CDR3 DNA sequence: TGTGCCAGCAGCCTAAGGGACGGTGACTACGAGCAGTACTTC. The rearrangement joins TRBV7-2 to TRBJ2-7; perhaps D is TRBD1 or TRBD2 (5 bases each). The CDR3 is 14 residues long. The V and J ends lost 5 bases and 3 bases respectively, with 14 bases between them. Per germline, CDR1 SGHTA and CDR2 FQGNSA.